This TCR beta chain emerged from a study of cytomegalovirus exposure and HLA in healthy donors. Only a few counts were recorded for this clone. V dropped 0 bases and J dropped 4 bases, with 12 bases sitting between them. The CDR3 runs 16 residues. CDR1 KGHSY and CDR2 FQNENV come from the germline V gene. The PCR used 60 Vbeta and 13 Jbeta primers. Sequencing used immunoSEQ multiplex PCR; TCRdb keeps in-frame clones, though not all of them. The sample includes 130,000 or so clones, more than 55% of them seen just once. The sequence came from a woman aged 60 to 75 in good health and CMV-seronegative. Sequencing was done on a sample of PBMCs. This chain links TRBV16 with TRBJ1-4; D is unclear. This chain's CDR3 is CASSQSMGSLNEKLFF. CDR3 bases: TGTGCCAGCAGCCAATCGATGGGCAGCCTTAATGAAAAACTGTTTTTT.